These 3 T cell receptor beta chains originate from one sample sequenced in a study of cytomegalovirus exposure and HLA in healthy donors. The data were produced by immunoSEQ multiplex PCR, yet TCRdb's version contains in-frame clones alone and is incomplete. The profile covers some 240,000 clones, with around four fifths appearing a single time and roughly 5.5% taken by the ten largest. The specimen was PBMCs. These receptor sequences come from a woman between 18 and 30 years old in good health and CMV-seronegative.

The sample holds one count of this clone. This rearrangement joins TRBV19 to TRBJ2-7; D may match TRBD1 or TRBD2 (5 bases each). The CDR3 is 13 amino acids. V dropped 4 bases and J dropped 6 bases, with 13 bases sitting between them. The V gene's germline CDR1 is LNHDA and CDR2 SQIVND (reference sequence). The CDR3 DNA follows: TGTGCCAGTAGTACTTCAGGGAGCCGCGAGCAGTACTTC. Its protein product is CASSTSGSREQYF.

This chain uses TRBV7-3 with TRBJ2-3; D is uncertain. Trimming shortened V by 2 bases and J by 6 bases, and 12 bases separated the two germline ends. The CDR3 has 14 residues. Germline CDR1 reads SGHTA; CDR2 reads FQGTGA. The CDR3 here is CASSLEATSDTQYF. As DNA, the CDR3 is TGTGCCAGCAGCTTAGAAGCGACCAGCGATACGCAGTATTTT.

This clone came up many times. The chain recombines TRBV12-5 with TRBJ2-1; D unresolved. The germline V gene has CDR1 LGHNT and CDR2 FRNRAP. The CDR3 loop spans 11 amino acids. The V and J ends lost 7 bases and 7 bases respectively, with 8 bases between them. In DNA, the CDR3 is TGTGCTAGTGTGTCTAGTAATGAGCAGTTCTTC. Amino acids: CASVSSNEQFF. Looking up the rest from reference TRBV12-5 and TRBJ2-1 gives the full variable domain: DARVTQTPRHKVTEMGQEVTMRCQPILGHNTVFWYRQTMMQGLELLAYFRNRAPLDDSGMPKDRFSAEMPDATLATLKIQPSEPRDSAVYFCASVSSNEQFFGPGTRLTVL.